This T cell receptor beta chain stems from a study of CD8 T cells in Susac syndrome (dated by TCRdb to between 2019 and 2020). Regarding the complete study: The study used repertoire sequencing to test whether antigen drove CD8+ T cell activation and differentiation in Susac syndrome. The clonality of the CD8+ T cell repertoire was compared across 12 healthy donors, around 14 Susac syndrome patients and fewer than 16 multiple sclerosis patients.

To note about this clonotype: Its antigen specificity is not known. No clone much larger than this one lies a single base away; base qualities are absent.

Peripheral blood CD8+ and CD4+ T cells from healthy donors, Susac syndrome patients and multiple sclerosis patients were profiled using high-throughput TCR beta sequencing. Multiple sclerosis controls were treatment-naive patients with stable or active relapsing-remitting disease fulfilling revised McDonald criteria. Bulk CD8+ and CD4+ T cells were purified by magnetic negative isolation, while CD8+ TEMRA cells were enriched using FACS. Blood was collected in EDTA tubes and processed within 24 hours, with PBMCs isolated through density gradient centrifugation. PBMCs intended for TCR sequencing were cryopreserved in liquid nitrogen and were subsequently thawed in a 37 degrees C water bath. The sorted or isolated CD4+, CD8+ and CD8+ TEMRA cells had a purity of 90% or higher. Including the terminal cysteine and phenylalanine, the CDR3 comprises 16 residues. Only the CDR3 region is kept as DNA, spanning 48 bases read in frame from base 1. Via the germline V gene, CDR1 is MGHDK and CDR2 SYGVNS. Deletion took 5 bases off V and 7 bases off J, with a span of 21 bases between the germline ends.

RNA was extracted with the RNeasy kit and 0.5 to 1 ug was reverse transcribed using random hexamers. The immunoSEQ multiplex PCR assay, covering 54 Vbeta and 13 Jbeta segments, was used to amplify TCR beta CDR3 regions. To correct PCR amplification bias, a synthetic template baseline was used for both primer optimization and computational correction. On the study's bioinformatics: Only productive sequences were kept, with reads annotated to V, D and J genes according to IMGT and analyzed in immunoSEQ Analyzer. Clonality was computed as one minus Shannon entropy normalized by log2 of the number of productive unique sequences. Public and private clones were assessed among the 100 most prevalent clones of each patient and control. A clone was defined as Susac-specific if it was absent from the healthy and MS cohorts, from over 1,000 published viral clones and from other ImmuneACCESS disease sequences. TCRdb took the public reads, trimmed them with fastp at Q25, ran MiXCR for clone calling and kept in-frame beta chains. Rows merge per CDR3 protein into single entries with the most common DNA and genes. The V and J calls here are based on TCRdb, not the publication. The sample table holds around 190,000 distinct CDR3 sequences, of which about 95% were seen once. Less than 0.2% of the sample is taken by the ten largest.

Study-wide conclusions, independent of this receptor: The TCR sequencing and HLA analysis was acknowledged to have included a relatively small number of individuals.

This chain joins TRBV25-1 to TRBJ2-1, and TRBD2 may be the D gene, going by 6 matching bases. This receptor was identified in a human donor with multiple sclerosis. The sequencing sample was made of CD8+ T cells from PBMCs. The encoded CDR3 is CASSRPGEGLPNEQFF. DNA sequence: TGTGCCAGCAGTCGACCGGGGGAAGGGCTTCCGAATGAGCAGTTCTTC.